These 5 T cell receptor beta chains were all obtained from the same sample, sequenced in a study of Ad26.COV2.S vaccination and SARS-CoV-2 variants. TCRdb's table, derived via immunoSEQ multiplex PCR, lists solely in-frame clones and lacks some. The repertoire holds around 400,000 clones, with around 91% as singletons. Noted treatment: 15 to 20 received Ad26.COV2.S at low or high dose, single or two shots; about 5 received placebo; per-sample allocation not given. It was on day 63 after the first vaccine or placebo injection that samples were taken. Sample: peripheral blood, taken in a trial of Ad26.COV2.S vaccine versus placebo. Source of these receptors: a person aged 18 to 59 who received the Ad26.COV2.S COVID-19 vaccine or a placebo.

The CDR3 DNA follows: TGTGCCAGCAGTGACGGAGCGGGAGGGCACACAGATACGCAGTATTTT. This codes for CASSDGAGGHTDTQYF. This chain uses TRBV6-4 with TRBJ2-3; 10 bases map to TRBD2. Germline CDR1 MRHNA, CDR2 SNTAGT. V lost 2 bases and J lost 2; bases outside the gene matches: 4. The CDR3 covers 16 residues.

The chain employs TRBV7-2 and TRBJ2-3; TRBD1 agrees at 7 bases. V shed 5 bases and J 2 bases; nucleotides not matched to a gene: 4. CDR3 length: 14 residues. CDR1 and CDR2 (germline): SGHTA, FQGNSA. The CDR3 reads CASSRDSATDTQYF. CDR3 bases: TGTGCCAGCAGCAGGGACAGTGCCACAGATACGCAGTATTTT.

This clone was seen only once. The CDR3 loop reads CASSLTGRYNEQFF. In nucleotides, the CDR3 is TGTGCCAGCAGCCTCACGGGAAGGTACAATGAGCAGTTCTTC. The chain carries TRBV13 and TRBJ2-1; tentative D call: TRBD2 (5 bases). This CDR3 spans 14 amino acids. Trimming stripped 5 bases from V and 4 bases from J, with 12 bases between. CDR1 and CDR2 (germline): PRHDT, FYEKMQ (reference sequence).

This clone was counted ten times or more. The chain employs TRBV27 and TRBJ1-4; 8 positions agree with TRBD1. The germline V gene encodes CDR1 MNHEY and CDR2 SMNVEV (reference sequence). J was trimmed by 4 bases and V by 5 bases; bases with no gene match: 9. This CDR3 contains 16 residues. The CDR3 reads CASSRKPTGVNEKLFF. The CDR3 DNA is TGTGCCAGCAGTCGAAAACCGACAGGGGTTAATGAAAAACTGTTTTTT.

The chain recombines TRBV19 with TRBJ2-3; D is perhaps TRBD1 (5 bases). The CDR3 has 16 residues. The germline gives CDR1 LNHDA, CDR2 SQIVND (reference sequence). Trimming pared 3 bases from V and 3 bases from J, leaving 16 bases between. For the CDR3, the DNA is TGTGCCAGTAGTATTAGACGGACAATTGGGACAGATACGCAGTATTTT. It encodes CASSIRRTIGTDTQYF.